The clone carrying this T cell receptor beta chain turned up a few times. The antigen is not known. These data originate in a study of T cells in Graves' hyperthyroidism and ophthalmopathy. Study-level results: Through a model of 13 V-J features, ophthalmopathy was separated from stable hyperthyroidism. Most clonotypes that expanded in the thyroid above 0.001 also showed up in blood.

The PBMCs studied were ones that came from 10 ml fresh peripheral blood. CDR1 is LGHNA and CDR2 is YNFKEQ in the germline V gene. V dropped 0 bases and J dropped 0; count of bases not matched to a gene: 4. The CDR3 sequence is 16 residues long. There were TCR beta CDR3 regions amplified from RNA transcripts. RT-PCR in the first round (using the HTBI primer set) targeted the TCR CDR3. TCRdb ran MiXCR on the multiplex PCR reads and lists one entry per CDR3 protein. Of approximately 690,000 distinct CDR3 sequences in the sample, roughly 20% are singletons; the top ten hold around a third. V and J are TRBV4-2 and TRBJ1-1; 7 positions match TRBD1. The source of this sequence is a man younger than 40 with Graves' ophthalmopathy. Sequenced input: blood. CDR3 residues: CASSQDLQGMNTEAFF. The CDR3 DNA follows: TGTGCCAGCAGCCAAGACCTACAGGGGATGAACACTGAAGCTTTCTTT.